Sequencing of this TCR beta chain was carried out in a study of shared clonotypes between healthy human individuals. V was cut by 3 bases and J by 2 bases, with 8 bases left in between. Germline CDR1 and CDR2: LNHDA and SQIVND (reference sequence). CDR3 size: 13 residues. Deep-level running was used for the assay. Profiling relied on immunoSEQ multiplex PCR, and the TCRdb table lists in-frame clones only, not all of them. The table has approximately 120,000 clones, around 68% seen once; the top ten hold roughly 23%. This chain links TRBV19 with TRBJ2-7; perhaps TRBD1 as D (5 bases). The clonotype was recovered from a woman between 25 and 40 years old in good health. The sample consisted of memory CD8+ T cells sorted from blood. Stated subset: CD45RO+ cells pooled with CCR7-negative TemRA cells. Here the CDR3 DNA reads TGTGCCAGTAGTATGGGGCCTACCTACGAGCAGTACTTC. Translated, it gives CASSMGPTYEQYF.